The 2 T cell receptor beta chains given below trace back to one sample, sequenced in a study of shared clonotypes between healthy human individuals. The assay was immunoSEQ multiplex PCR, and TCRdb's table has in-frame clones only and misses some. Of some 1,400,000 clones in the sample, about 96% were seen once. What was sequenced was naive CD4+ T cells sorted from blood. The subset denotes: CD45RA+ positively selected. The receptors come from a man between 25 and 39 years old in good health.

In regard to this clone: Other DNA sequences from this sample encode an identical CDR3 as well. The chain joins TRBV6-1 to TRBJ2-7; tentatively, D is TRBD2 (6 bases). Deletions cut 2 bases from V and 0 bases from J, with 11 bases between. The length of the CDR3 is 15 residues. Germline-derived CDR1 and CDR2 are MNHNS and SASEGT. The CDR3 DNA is TGTGCCAGCAGTGAACTGGCGGGAAGCTCCTACGAGCAGTACTTC. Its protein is CASSELAGSSYEQYF.

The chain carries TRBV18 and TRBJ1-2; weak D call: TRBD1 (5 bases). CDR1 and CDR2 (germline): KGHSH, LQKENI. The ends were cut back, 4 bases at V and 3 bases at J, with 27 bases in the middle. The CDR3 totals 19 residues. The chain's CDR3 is CASSLTLGHNSYWHYGYTF. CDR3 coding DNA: TGTGCCAGCTCACTTACTCTAGGACATAATTCATATTGGCACTATGGCTACACCTTC.